This TCR beta chain was sequenced in a study of cytomegalovirus exposure and HLA in healthy donors. With 2 bases clipped from V and 7 bases from J, the junction kept 9 bases outside the gene matches. Per the germline V gene, CDR1 is PRHDT and CDR2 is FYEKMQ (reference sequence). The CDR3 length is 17 residues. Researchers ran the PCR with 60 Vbeta and 13 Jbeta primers. Data came from immunoSEQ multiplex PCR; TCRdb stores just in-frame clones and leaves some out. The sample lists about 100,000 clones; more than 70% were seen once. V gene TRBV13 combines with J gene TRBJ1-6, with 9 bases matching TRBD1. What was sequenced was PBMCs. The clonotype comes from a man aged 18 to 29 in good health and CMV-seronegative. The CDR3 loop is CASSLRDRVRQNSPLHF. CDR3 bases: TGTGCCAGCAGCTTACGGGACAGGGTACGACAAAATTCACCCCTCCACTTT.